Described below is a single TCR beta chain sequence and its context. What it binds is unknown. This sample was included in a study of radiotherapy plus CTLA-4 blockade in lung cancer. Study summary: Patients showed objective responses in 15% to 20% of cases, and disease control was achieved by 31%. General study points: Dynamics of early blood T cell clones, together with interferon-beta, were reportedly the best predictors of response. Expansion of tumor-derived TCR clones was observed in blood after radiotherapy plus ipilimumab.

Germline CDR1 MNHNS, CDR2 SASEGT. This CDR3 has 14 residues. The V end was cut by 5 bases, the J end by 1 base, with 12 bases between. Sequencing used immunoSEQ multiplex PCR; TCRdb keeps in-frame clones, though not all of them. The table records 20,000 to 30,000 clones, roughly 79% of them present only once. The chain employs TRBV6-1 and TRBJ2-7; D may be TRBD1 (6 bases). The TCR sequence derives from a human donor with non-small cell lung cancer that progressed on radiotherapy plus ipilimumab. The sequences come from peripheral blood, collected from a patient treated with radiotherapy plus ipilimumab. CDR3 bases: TGTGCCAGCAGTACGGAGAGGGGGTCCTACGAGCAGTACTTC. It translates to CASSTERGSYEQYF.